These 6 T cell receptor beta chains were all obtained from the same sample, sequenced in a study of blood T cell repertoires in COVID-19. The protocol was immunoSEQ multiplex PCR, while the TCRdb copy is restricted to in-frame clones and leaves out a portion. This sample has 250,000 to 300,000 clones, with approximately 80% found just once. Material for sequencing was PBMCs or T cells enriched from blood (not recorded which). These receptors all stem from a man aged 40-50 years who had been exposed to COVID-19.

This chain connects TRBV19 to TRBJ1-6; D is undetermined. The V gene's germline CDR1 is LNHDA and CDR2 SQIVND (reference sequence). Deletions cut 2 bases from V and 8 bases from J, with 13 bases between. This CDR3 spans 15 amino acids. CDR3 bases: TGTGCCAGTAGTATATCGCCCACGAGGTATTCACCCCTCCACTTT. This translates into CASSISPTRYSPLHF.

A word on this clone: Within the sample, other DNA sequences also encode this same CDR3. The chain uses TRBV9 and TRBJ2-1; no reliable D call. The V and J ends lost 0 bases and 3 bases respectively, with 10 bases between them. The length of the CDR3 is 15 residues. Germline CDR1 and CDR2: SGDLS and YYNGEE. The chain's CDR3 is CASSVDLSSYNEQFF. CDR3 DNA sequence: TGTGCCAGCAGCGTAGATCTTAGCAGCTACAATGAGCAGTTCTTC.

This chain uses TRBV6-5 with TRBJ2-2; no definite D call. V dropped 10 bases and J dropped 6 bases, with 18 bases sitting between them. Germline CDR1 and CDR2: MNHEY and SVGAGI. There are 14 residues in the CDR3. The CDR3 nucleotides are TGTGCCACCCTTCGGTTATCGATTTCCGGGGAGCTGTTTTTT. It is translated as CATLRLSISGELFF.

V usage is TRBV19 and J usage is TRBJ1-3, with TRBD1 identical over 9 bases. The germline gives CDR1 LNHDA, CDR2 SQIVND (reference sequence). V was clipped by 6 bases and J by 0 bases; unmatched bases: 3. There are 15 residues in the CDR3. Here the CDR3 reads CASRTGGNSGNTIYF. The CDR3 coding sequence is TGTGCCAGTAGGACAGGGGGAAACTCTGGAAACACCATATATTTT.

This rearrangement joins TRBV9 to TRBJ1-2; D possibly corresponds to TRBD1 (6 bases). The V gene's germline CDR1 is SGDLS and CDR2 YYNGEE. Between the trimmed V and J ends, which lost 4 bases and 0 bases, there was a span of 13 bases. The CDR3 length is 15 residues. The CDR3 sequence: CASSTGQTPNYGYTF. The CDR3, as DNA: TGTGCCAGCAGCACTGGACAGACACCTAACTATGGCTACACCTTC.

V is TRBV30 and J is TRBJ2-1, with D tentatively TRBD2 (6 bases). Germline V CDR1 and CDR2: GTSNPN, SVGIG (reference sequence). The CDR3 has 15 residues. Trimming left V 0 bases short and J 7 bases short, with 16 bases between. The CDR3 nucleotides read TGTGCCTGGAGTGTACATAGCGGAGGGAGGAATGAGCAGTTCTTC. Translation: CAWSVHSGGRNEQFF.